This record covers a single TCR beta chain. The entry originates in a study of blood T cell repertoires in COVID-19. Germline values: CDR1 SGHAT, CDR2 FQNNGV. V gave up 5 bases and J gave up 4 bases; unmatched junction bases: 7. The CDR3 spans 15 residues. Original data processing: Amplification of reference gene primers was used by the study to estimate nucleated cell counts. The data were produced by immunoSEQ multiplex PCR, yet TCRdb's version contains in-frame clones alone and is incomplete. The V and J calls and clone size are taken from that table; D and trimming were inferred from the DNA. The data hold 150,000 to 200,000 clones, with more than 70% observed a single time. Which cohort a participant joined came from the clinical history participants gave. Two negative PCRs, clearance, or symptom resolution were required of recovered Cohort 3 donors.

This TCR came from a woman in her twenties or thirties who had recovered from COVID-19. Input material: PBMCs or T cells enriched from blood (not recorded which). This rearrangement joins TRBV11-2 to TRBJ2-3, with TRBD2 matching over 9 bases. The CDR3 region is CASSPTGGRADTQYF. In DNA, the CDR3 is TGTGCCAGCAGCCCCACGGGCGGGAGGGCAGATACGCAGTATTTT.